Below are 17 T cell receptor beta chains sequenced from a single sample in a study of T-cell reconstitution after alpha-beta-depleted transplantation in children. Preparation of the TCRbeta library was carried out with unique molecular identifiers. TCRdb used MiXCR to reprocess the PCR reads, holding one entry per CDR3 protein. The sample carries about 240,000 distinct CDR3 sequences, more than 20% recorded once. The sequences come from PBMCs, collected before TCRalphabeta/CD19-depleted stem cell transplant. All receptors come from a girl under 10 years old with Fanconi anemia, due to receive a stem cell transplant.

CDR3: CSVGGFEGRSSYNEQFF. The CDR3, as DNA: TGCAGCGTTGGGGGTTTCGAGGGAAGGAGCTCCTACAATGAGCAGTTCTTC. The genes are TRBV29-1 and TRBJ2-1, with D perhaps matching TRBD2 (5 bases). Germline values: CDR1 SQVTM, CDR2 ANQGSEA. Between the trimmed V and J ends, which lost 4 bases and 0 bases, there was a span of 19 bases. The length of the CDR3 is 17 residues.

This clonotype was recorded many times. The genes are TRBV29-1 and TRBJ2-1; 9 positions agree with TRBD1. The germline V gene has CDR1 SQVTM and CDR2 ANQGSEA. The ends lost 7 bases at V and 6 bases at J; junction bases unmatched: 4. The CDR3 loop spans 12 amino acids. CDR3 loop: CSARTGVNEQFF. In nucleotides, the CDR3 is TGCAGCGCCCGGACAGGGGTCAATGAGCAGTTCTTC.

This clonotype occurred many times. V and J are TRBV29-1 and TRBJ2-1; TRBD2 matches at 10 bases. V shed 3 bases and J 4 bases; nucleotides not matched to a gene: 9. The CDR3 extends over 16 amino acids. Germline lookup yields CDR1 SQVTM and CDR2 ANQGSEA. CDR3 DNA sequence: TGCAGCGTTGAGTTAGCGGGAGGATTGAGGTACAATGAGCAGTTCTTC. It yields the protein CSVELAGGLRYNEQFF.

In this sample, this clonotype turned up many times. This chain links TRBV10-3 with TRBJ2-4, with D unclear. V was trimmed by 0 bases and J by 8 bases, leaving 11 bases between them. Germline V gene data show CDR1 as ENHRY and CDR2 as SYGVKD. The CDR3 spans 14 residues. The CDR3: CAISESKQAHIQYF. Here the CDR3 DNA reads TGTGCCATCAGTGAGTCGAAGCAGGCGCACATTCAGTACTTC.

The rearrangement uses TRBV20-1 and TRBJ1-1; D gene uncertain. V lost 0 bases and J lost 2, with 4 bases in between. CDR3 length equals 12 residues. The germline V gene encodes CDR1 DFQATT and CDR2 SNEGSKA (reference sequence). The CDR3 DNA follows: TGCAGTGCTAGAGATCCTAACACTGAAGCTTTCTTT. The encoded protein is CSARDPNTEAFF.

This clonotype was recorded many times. This chain joins TRBV10-3 and TRBJ1-1; D remains unclear. The CDR3 loop spans 14 amino acids. V shed 3 bases and J shed 0 bases, with 8 bases lying between them. Per germline, CDR1 ENHRY and CDR2 SYGVKD. The chain's CDR3 is CAISEGLMNTEAFF. The CDR3 bases are TGTGCCATCAGTGAAGGGTTAATGAACACTGAAGCTTTCTTT.

CDR3 protein: CSARDSNQPQHF. The DNA for the CDR3 is TGCAGTGCTAGGGACAGCAATCAGCCCCAGCATTTT. This chain links TRBV20-1 with TRBJ1-5; the D is unclear. The CDR3 totals 12 residues. The V and J ends lost 3 bases and 1 base respectively, with 4 bases between them. Germline V gene lookup returns CDR1 DFQATT and CDR2 SNEGSKA (reference sequence).

This clonotype was detected a few times. The chain uses TRBV5-5 and TRBJ1-2; TRBD1 agrees at 7 bases. V was pared by 2 bases and J by 8 bases, with 6 bases of the junction left unmatched. The CDR3 has 13 residues. Germline CDR1 is SGHKS and CDR2 is YYEKEE (reference sequence). CDR3 DNA: TGTGCCAGCAGCTTAAAGGGGGCTGACGGCTACACCTTC. Its translation: CASSLKGADGYTF.

The rearrangement joins TRBV3-1 to TRBJ2-7; D is ambiguous. CDR1 and CDR2 from the germline V gene are LGHDT and YNNKEL (reference sequence). The CDR3 has 12 amino acids. With 1 base removed from V and 3 bases from J, the gap between germline ends came to 4 bases. The chain's CDR3 is CASSQVNYEQYF. The CDR3 bases are TGTGCCAGCAGCCAAGTTAACTACGAGCAGTACTTC.

This clonotype was counted only a few times. The chain combines TRBV7-9 with TRBJ2-5; weak D call: TRBD1 (6 bases). The germline V gene has CDR1 SEHNR and CDR2 FQNEAQ (reference sequence). The ends were cut back, 4 bases at V and 1 base at J, with 19 bases in the middle. The CDR3 consists of 17 residues. For the CDR3, the DNA is TGTGCCAGCAGCTCAATTCTGGGGGCATTAAGCCAAGAGACCCAGTACTTC. Amino acids: CASSSILGALSQETQYF.

The table lists this clonotype with a count of one. The rearrangement uses TRBV10-3 and TRBJ2-3; 11 bases map to TRBD1. The CDR3 loop spans 15 amino acids. V was clipped by 4 bases and J by 6 bases; unmatched bases: 6. The germline V gene has CDR1 ENHRY and CDR2 SYGVKD. DNA of the CDR3: TGTGCCATCAGTGTGCCGGGACAGGGGGGTGATACGCAGTATTTT. This translates into CAISVPGQGGDTQYF.

This clonotype was seen ten or more times. The chain joins TRBV29-1 to TRBJ2-7; TRBD1 matches 9 bases. V dropped 4 bases and J dropped 2; count of bases not matched to a gene: 6. The germline gives CDR1 SQVTM, CDR2 ANQGSEA. The CDR3 extends over 14 amino acids. The CDR3 loop reads CSVVPTGGPYEQYF. CDR3 sequence (DNA): TGCAGCGTTGTGCCGACAGGGGGACCCTACGAGCAGTACTTC.

This clonotype appeared once. The chain couples TRBV20-1 to TRBJ2-3; 10 nucleotides match TRBD2. Per germline, CDR1 DFQATT and CDR2 SNEGSKA (reference sequence). The V gene end was trimmed by 6 bases and the J gene end by 0 bases; junction bases not matched to a gene: 15. The CDR3 loop spans 18 amino acids. CDR3 protein: CSAEPGLAIPASTDTQYF. CDR3 coding DNA: TGCAGTGCGGAACCGGGACTAGCGATACCGGCTAGCACAGATACGCAGTATTTT.

This clonotype has a count of ten or more. The chain joins TRBV29-1 to TRBJ2-3, with D perhaps TRBD1 (6 bases). Trimming removed 1 base from V and 1 base from J, with 21 bases in between. Germline V gene data show CDR1 as SQVTM and CDR2 as ANQGSEA. The CDR3 runs 18 residues. The CDR3 bases are TGCAGCGTTGAAGTCTTCACGACCACAGGGTTGGGCACAGATACGCAGTATTTT. It encodes CSVEVFTTTGLGTDTQYF.

The chain couples TRBV28 to TRBJ2-1, with TRBD1 matching over 7 bases. J gave up 8 bases and V 7 bases, and 17 bases lay outside the gene matches. The CDR3 runs 16 residues. Germline V lookup: CDR1 MDHEN, CDR2 SYDVKM. DNA for the CDR3: TGTGCCAGCATGCCACAGGGGCCCAGGGTTCCCCATGAGCAGTTCTTC. It encodes CASMPQGPRVPHEQFF.

The chain uses TRBV3-1 and TRBJ2-2; tentatively, D is TRBD1 or TRBD2 (6 bases each). CDR3 length equals 12 residues. V was trimmed by 7 bases and J by 10 bases, leaving 13 bases between them. CDR1 LGHDT and CDR2 YNNKEL come from the germline V gene (reference sequence). This chain's CDR3 is CASTQGGKELFF. The CDR3 coding sequence is TGTGCCAGCACTCAAGGGGGGAAGGAGCTGTTTTTT.

The J gene is TRBJ2-2, the V gene TRBV7-3, with D perhaps matching TRBD2 (5 bases). The germline gives CDR1 SGHTA, CDR2 FQGTGA. The ends were cut back, 5 bases at V and 0 bases at J, with 13 bases in the middle. CDR3 length equals 16 residues. The CDR3 protein is CASSQSGGANTGELFF. CDR3 in DNA: TGTGCCAGCAGCCAAAGCGGAGGAGCGAACACCGGGGAGCTGTTTTTT. Full variable domain (rest looked up from reference TRBV7-3 and TRBJ2-2): GAGVSQTPSNKVTEKGKYVELRCDPISGHTALYWYRQSLGQGPEFLIYFQGTGAADDSGLPNDRFFAVRPEGSVSTLKIQRTERGDSAVYLCASSQSGGANTGELFFGEGSRLTVL.